These 7 T cell receptor beta chains originate from one sample sequenced in a study of untreated major depressive disorder. These TCRs' antigens remain unknown. Overall study results and limits: TRBV05-01 (Vbeta 5.1) usage was higher in CD4+ T cells of depressed patients than controls.

Data came from immunoSEQ multiplex PCR; TCRdb stores just in-frame clones and leaves some out. The sample lists 10,000 to 15,000 clones, 80% to 95% occurring once. The sequenced sample consisted of CD4+ T cells from PBMCs. These receptors were taken from a man aged 25 to 40 with major depressive disorder.

V and J are TRBV30 and TRBJ1-1, with D possibly TRBD1 on 5 matching bases. V was cut by 0 bases and J by 10 bases, with 9 bases left in between. Germline values: CDR1 GTSNPN, CDR2 SVGIG (reference sequence). The CDR3 extends over 11 amino acids. The CDR3 nucleotides read TGTGCCTGGAGTGTCGGGGGGGGAGCTTTCTTT. Translating it yields CAWSVGGGAFF.

This chain links TRBV6-5 with TRBJ2-5, with TRBD2 matching over 8 bases. Germline V gives CDR1 MNHEY, CDR2 SVGAGI. Unmatched junction bases numbered 7, after V lost 3 bases and J lost 4 bases. This CDR3 is built from 15 residues. This CDR3 is CASSYSGMRRETQYF. CDR3 in DNA: TGTGCCAGCAGTTATAGCGGGATGAGAAGAGAGACCCAGTACTTC.

This clone was counted a single time. The chain recombines TRBV6-1 with TRBJ1-5, with 8 bases matching TRBD1. Germline lookup yields CDR1 MNHNS and CDR2 SASEGT. The ends lost 4 bases at V and 4 bases at J; junction bases unmatched: 15. This CDR3 contains 18 residues. CDR3 sequence: CASSGFRVRTGPNQPQHF. The CDR3 DNA sequence: TGTGCCAGCAGTGGTTTTAGAGTGAGGACAGGGCCAAATCAGCCCCAGCATTTT.

V usage is TRBV6-5 and J usage is TRBJ2-7; D is tentatively TRBD1 or TRBD2 (5 bases each). CDR3 length: 12 amino acids. Germline V gene sequence: CDR1 MNHEY, CDR2 SVGAGI. CDR3 residues: CVVRGSLYEQYF. The CDR3 DNA reads as TGTGTCGTGAGGGGTTCGTTGTACGAGCAGTACTTC.

This clone was found once. The chain uses TRBV23-1 and TRBJ2-1; no clear D. TRBV23-1 is designated an ORF whose function remains uncertain. This CDR3 spans 14 amino acids. Trimming removed 1 base at V and 2 bases at J, with 6 bases between. The CDR3 region has the DNA TGCGCCAGCAGTCAATGTGACACCTACAATGAGCAGTTCTTC. It is translated as CASSQCDTYNEQFF.

The chain joins TRBV7-6 to TRBJ1-5; D unclear. Trimming shortened V by 5 bases and J by 6 bases, and 14 bases separated the two germline ends. This CDR3 spans 14 amino acids. Germline V gene sequence: CDR1 SGHVS, CDR2 FNYEAQ. CDR3 nucleotides: TGTGCCAGCAGCCTCGACACGTATGGTCAGCCCCAGCATTTT. It codes for CASSLDTYGQPQHF.

The V and J genes are TRBV2 and TRBJ2-5; TRBD1 might be the D (6 bases). CDR1 is SNHLY, CDR2 FYNNEI, per germline. The CDR3 is 13 residues long. V gave up 6 bases and J gave up 5 bases, with 13 bases separating them. The CDR3 region is CASSGQPRETQYF. The CDR3 coding sequence is TGTGCCAGCAGCGGACAGCCACGGGAGACCCAGTACTTC.